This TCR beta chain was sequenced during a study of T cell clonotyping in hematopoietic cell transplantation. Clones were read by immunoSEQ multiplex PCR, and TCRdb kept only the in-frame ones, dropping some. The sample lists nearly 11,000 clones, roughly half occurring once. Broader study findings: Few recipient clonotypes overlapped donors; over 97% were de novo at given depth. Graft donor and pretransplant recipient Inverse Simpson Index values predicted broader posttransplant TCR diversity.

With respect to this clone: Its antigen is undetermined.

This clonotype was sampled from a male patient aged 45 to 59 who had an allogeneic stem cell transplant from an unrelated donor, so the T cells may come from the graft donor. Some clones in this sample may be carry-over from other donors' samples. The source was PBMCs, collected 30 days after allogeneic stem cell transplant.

The CDR3 nucleotides are TGTGCCTGGGAATTAATGGATGAGCAGTTCTTC. This sequence encodes CAWELMDEQFF. This sequence joins TRBV30 and TRBJ2-1; D call uncertain. With 5 bases removed from V and 8 bases from J, the gap between germline ends came to 10 bases. The CDR3 spans 11 residues. Germline values: CDR1 GTSNPN, CDR2 SVGIG (reference sequence).